These 2 T cell receptor beta chains came from one sample sequenced in a study of cytomegalovirus exposure and HLA in healthy donors. Amplification used 60 Vbeta primers and 13 Jbeta primers. The table came from immunoSEQ multiplex PCR; TCRdb's copy has only in-frame clones and leaves some out. The table lists about 160,000 clones, roughly 78% of them singletons. The sample consisted of PBMCs. These receptors originate from a man between 45 and 60 years old in good health and CMV-seropositive.

This clone was observed a single time. The V and J genes are TRBV28 and TRBJ2-1, with 12 bases lining up with TRBD2. The germline V gene encodes CDR1 MDHEN and CDR2 SYDVKM. The CDR3 is 17 residues long. Germline trimming cut 10 bases from V and 0 bases from J; bases unmatched to any gene: 10. The CDR3 nucleotides read TGTGCCACCCAGGGACTAGCGGGTTTAAACTCCTACAATGAGCAGTTCTTC. Its translation: CATQGLAGLNSYNEQFF. Filled out from reference TRBV28 and TRBJ2-1, the complete variable domain reads DVKVTQSSRYLVKRTGEKVFLECVQDMDHENMFWYRQDPGLGLRLIYFSYDVKMKEKGDIPEGYSVSREKKERFSLILESASTNQTSMYLCATQGLAGLNSYNEQFFGPGTRLTVL.

This chain links TRBV7-9 with TRBJ2-5, with D maybe TRBD1 (6 bases). Trimming took off 7 bases at V and 9 bases at J, with 21 bases between the two ends. Per the germline V gene, CDR1 is SEHNR and CDR2 is FQNEAQ (reference sequence). The CDR3 consists of 14 residues. The CDR3 sequence: CASNDPGQSGAQYF. CDR3 DNA sequence: TGTGCCAGCAACGACCCGGGACAAAGTGGGGCCCAGTACTTC.